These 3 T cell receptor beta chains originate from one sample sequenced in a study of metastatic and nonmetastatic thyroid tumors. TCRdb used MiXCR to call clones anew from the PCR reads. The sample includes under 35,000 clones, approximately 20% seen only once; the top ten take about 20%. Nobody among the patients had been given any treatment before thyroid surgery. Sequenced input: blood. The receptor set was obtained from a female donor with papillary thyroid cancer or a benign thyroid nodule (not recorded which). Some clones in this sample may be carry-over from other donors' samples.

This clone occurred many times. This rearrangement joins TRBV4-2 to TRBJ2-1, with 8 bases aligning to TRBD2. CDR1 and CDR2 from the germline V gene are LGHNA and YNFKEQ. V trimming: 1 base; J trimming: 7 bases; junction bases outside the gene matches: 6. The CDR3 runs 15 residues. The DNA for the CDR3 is TGTGCCAGCAGCCAAGGGGACGGGGGGGGTAATGAGCAGTTCTTC. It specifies CASSQGDGGGNEQFF.

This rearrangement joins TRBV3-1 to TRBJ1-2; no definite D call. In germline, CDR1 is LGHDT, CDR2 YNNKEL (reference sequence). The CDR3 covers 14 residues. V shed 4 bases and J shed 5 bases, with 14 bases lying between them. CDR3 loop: CASSPLGSDYGYTF. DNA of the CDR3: TGTGCCAGCAGCCCCCTCGGGTCAGATTATGGCTACACCTTC.

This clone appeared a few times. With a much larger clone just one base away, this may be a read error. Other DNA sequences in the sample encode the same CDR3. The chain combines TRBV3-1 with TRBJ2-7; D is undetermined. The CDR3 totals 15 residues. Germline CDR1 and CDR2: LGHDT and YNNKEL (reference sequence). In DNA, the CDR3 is TGCGCCAGCAGCCACTCTAGGAGCGCACCCTACGAGCAGTACTTC. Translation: CASSHSRSAPYEQYF.